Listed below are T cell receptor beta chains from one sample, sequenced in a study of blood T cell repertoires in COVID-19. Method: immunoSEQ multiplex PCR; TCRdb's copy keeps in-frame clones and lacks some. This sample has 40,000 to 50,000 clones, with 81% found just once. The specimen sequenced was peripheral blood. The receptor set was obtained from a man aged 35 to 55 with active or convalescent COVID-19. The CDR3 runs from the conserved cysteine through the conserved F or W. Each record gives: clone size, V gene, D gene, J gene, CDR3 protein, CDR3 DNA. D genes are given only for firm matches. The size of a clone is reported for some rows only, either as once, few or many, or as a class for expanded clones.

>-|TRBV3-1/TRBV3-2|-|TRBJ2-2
CASSVDFSNTGELFF
TGTGCCAGCAGCGTGGACTTTTCGAACACCGGGGAGCTGTTTTTT
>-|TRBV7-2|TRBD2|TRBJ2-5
CASSLASGVETQYF
TGTGCCAGCAGCTTAGCTAGCGGGGTAGAGACCCAGTACTTC
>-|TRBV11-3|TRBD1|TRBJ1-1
CASSLGQGDEAFF
TGTGCCAGCAGCTTGGGACAGGGGGATGAAGCTTTCTTT
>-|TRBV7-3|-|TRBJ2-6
CASSPPRGPGANVLTF
TGTGCCAGCAGCCCCCCCAGAGGTCCTGGGGCCAACGTCCTGACTTTC
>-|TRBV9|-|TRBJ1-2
CASSGSGHGYTF
TGTGCCAGCAGCGGTTCAGGTCATGGCTACACCTTC
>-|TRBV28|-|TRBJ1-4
CASSPIGPDEKLFF
TGTGCCAGCAGCCCAATTGGGCCTGATGAAAAACTGTTTTTT
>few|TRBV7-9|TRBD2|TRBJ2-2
CASSLAPWQRDSGGELFF
TGTGCCAGCAGCTTAGCTCCGTGGCAGCGGGACTCGGGCGGGGAGCTGTTTTTT
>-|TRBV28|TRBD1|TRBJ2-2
CASRLGGRGRTGELFF
TGTGCCAGCAGATTAGGGGGCAGGGGGCGCACCGGGGAGCTGTTTTTT
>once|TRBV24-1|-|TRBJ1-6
CATSDSALYNSPLHF
TGTGCCACCAGTGATTCCGCTCTATATAATTCACCCCTCCACTTT
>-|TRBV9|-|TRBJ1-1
CASSVNDYGGTEAFF
TGTGCCAGCAGCGTAAATGACTACGGGGGCACTGAAGCTTTCTTT
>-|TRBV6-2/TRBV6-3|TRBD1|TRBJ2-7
CASSYFPAPGQELCEQYF
TGTGCCAGCAGTTACTTTCCTGCCCCGGGACAGGAACTCTGCGAGCAGTACTTC
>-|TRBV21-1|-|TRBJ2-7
CASSFSKKEQYF
TGTGCCAGCAGCTTCTCTAAAAAGGAGCAGTACTTC
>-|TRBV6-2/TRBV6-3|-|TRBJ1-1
CASSYPQAPAFF
TGTGCCAGCAGTTACCCTCAAGCGCCCGCTTTCTTT
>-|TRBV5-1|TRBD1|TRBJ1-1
CASSPGQGNTEAFF
TGCGCCAGCAGCCCGGGACAGGGGAACACTGAAGCTTTCTTT
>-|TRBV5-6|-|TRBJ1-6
CASSSNYNSPLHF
TGTGCCAGCAGCTCAAACTATAATTCACCCCTCCACTTT
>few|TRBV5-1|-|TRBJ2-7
CASSWAPNYEQYF
TGCGCCAGCAGCTGGGCGCCCAACTACGAGCAGTACTTC
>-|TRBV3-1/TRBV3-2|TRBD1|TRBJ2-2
CASSPPSTGSSGELFF
TGTGCCAGCAGCCCCCCTTCGACAGGGTCGTCAGGGGAGCTGTTTTTT
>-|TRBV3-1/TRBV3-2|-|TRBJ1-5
CASSQTSGQMNQPQHF
TGTGCCAGCAGCCAAACTTCTGGACAGATGAATCAGCCCCAGCATTTT
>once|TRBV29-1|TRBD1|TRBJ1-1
CSVVRTGGLNTEAFF
TGCAGCGTCGTCCGGACAGGGGGCTTGAACACTGAAGCTTTCTTT
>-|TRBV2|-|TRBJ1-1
CASREDMNTEAFF
TGTGCCAGCAGAGAAGACATGAACACTGAAGCTTTCTTT
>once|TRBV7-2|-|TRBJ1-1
CASSPTPLNTEAFF
TGTGCCAGCAGCCCGACACCTTTGAACACTGAAGCTTTCTTT
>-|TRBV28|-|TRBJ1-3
CASSLVVGGASGNTIYF
TGTGCCAGCAGTTTAGTTGTCGGGGGGGCATCCGGAAACACCATATATTTT
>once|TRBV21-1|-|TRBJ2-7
CASSKETGEDEQYF
TGTGCCAGCAGCAAAGAGACAGGGGAGGACGAGCAGTACTTC
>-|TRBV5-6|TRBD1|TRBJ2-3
CASSSTGVDTQYF
TGTGCCAGCAGCTCGACAGGGGTAGATACGCAGTATTTT
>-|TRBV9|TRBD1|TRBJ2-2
CASSVGSGQGIGELFF
TGTGCCAGCAGCGTAGGTAGTGGACAGGGGATCGGGGAGCTGTTTTTT
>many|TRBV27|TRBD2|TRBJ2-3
CASRRLAGAPSTDTQYF
TGTGCCAGCAGACGACTAGCGGGGGCCCCTAGCACAGATACGCAGTATTTT